The present entry profiles one T cell receptor beta chain with its context. Its antigen is currently unknown. V was pared by 5 bases and J by 2 bases, with 22 bases between. The CDR3 runs 17 residues. Per the germline V gene, CDR1 is PRHDT and CDR2 is FYEKMQ (reference sequence). The sample comes from a study of chemoradiotherapy in HPV16-positive cancers. The study, taken as a whole, reports: In HPV16-positive patients, HPV-responsive T-cell expansion tracked better recurrence-free survival. During treatment, candidate HPV-specific clones and E7-related motifs expanded in tumor. Functional assays defining HPV-specific T cells used only two HPV16-positive patients.

Using immunoSEQ multiplex PCR, the repertoire was profiled, and TCRdb retains in-frame clones only, with some absent. Counted here are fewer than 15,000 clones, roughly 88% occurring once; the ten biggest clones make up around 2.8%. The receptor's source is a human donor with HPV-associated anogenital cancer. This chain links TRBV13 with TRBJ2-7; TRBD1 or TRBD2 may be the D gene (5 bases each). The source was blood, collected from a patient who underwent chemoradiotherapy. The CDR3 loop is CASSRIPGTPTAYEQYF. The CDR3 DNA reads as TGTGCCAGCAGCCGAATCCCAGGGACGCCGACAGCCTACGAGCAGTACTTC.